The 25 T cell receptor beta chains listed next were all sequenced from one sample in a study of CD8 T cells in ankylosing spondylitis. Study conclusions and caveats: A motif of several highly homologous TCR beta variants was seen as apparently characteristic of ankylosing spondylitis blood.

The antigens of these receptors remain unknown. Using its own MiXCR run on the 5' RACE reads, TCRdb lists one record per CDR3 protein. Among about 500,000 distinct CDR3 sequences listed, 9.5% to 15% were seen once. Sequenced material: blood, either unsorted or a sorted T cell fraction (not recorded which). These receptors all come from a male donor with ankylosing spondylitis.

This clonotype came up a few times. The CDR3 here is CSASRQGSQPQHF. DNA of the CDR3: TGCAGTGCTAGTCGACAGGGGAGTCAGCCCCAGCATTTT. The gene calls are TRBV20-1 and TRBJ1-5; 8 bases line up with TRBD1. J was trimmed by 6 bases and V by 3 bases; bases with no gene match: 4. Germline V gene lookup returns CDR1 DFQATT and CDR2 SNEGSKA (reference sequence). CDR3 size: 13 residues.

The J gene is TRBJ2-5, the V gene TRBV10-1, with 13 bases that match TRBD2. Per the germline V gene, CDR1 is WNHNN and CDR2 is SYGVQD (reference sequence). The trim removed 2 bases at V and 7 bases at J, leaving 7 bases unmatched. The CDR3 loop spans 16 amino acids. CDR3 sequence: CASSELGTSGKGTQYF. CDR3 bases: TGCGCCAGCAGTGAGCTCGGGACTAGCGGGAAAGGGACCCAGTACTTC.

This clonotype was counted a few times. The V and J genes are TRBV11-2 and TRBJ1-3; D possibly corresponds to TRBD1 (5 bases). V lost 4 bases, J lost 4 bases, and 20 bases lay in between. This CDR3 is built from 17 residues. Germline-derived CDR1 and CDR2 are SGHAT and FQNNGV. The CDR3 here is CASSYSLTEAGGNTIYF. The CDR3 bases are TGTGCCAGCAGCTACAGCCTGACAGAAGCGGGCGGAAACACCATATATTTT. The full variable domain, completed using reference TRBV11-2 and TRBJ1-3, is EAGVAQSPRYKIIEKRQSVAFWCNPISGHATLYWYQQILGQGPKLLIQFQNNGVVDDSQLPKDRFSAERLKGVDSTLKIQPAKLEDSAVYLCASSYSLTEAGGNTIYFGEGSWLTVV.

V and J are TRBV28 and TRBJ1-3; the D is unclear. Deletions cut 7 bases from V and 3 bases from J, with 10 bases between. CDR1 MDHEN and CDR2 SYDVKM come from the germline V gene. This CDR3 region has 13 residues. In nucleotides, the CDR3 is TGTGCCAGCACCCCGTCGGTTGGAAACACCATATATTTT. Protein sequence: CASTPSVGNTIYF. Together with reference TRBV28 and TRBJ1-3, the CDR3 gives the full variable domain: DVKVTQSSRYLVKRTGEKVFLECVQDMDHENMFWYRQDPGLGLRLIYFSYDVKMKEKGDIPEGYSVSREKKERFSLILESASTNQTSMYLCASTPSVGNTIYFGEGSWLTVV.

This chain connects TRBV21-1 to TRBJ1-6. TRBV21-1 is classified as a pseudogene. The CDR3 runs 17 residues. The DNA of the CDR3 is TGTGCCAGCAGCAACCGAGGGCCTCCGGACAGGAATTCACCCCTCCACTTT. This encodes CASSNRGPPDRNSPLHF.

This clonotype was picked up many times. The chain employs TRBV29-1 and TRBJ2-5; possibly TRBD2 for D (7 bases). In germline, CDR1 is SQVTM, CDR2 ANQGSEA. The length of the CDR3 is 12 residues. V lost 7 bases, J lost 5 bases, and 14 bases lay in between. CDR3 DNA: TGCAGCGGGGGGGGGCAGGCGGAGACCCAGTACTTC. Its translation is CSGGGQAETQYF. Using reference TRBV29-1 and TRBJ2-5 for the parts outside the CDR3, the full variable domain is SAVISQKPSRDICQRGTSLTIQCQVDSQVTMMFWYRQQPGQSLTLIATANQGSEATYESGFVIDKFPISRPNLTFSTLTVSNMSPEDSSIYLCSGGGQAETQYFGPGTRLLVL.

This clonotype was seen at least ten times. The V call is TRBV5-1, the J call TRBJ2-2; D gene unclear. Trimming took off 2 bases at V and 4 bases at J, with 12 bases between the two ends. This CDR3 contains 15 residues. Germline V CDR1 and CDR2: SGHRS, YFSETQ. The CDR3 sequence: CASSFPWGATGELFF. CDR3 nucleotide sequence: TGCGCCAGCAGCTTCCCATGGGGTGCCACCGGGGAGCTGTTTTTT.

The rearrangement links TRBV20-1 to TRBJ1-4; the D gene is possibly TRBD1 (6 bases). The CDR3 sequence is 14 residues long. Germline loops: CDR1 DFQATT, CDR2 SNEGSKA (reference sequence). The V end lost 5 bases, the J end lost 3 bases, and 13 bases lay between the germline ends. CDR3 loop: CSAGTGLANEKLFF. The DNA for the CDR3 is TGCAGTGCTGGCACAGGGCTGGCTAATGAAAAACTGTTTTTT.

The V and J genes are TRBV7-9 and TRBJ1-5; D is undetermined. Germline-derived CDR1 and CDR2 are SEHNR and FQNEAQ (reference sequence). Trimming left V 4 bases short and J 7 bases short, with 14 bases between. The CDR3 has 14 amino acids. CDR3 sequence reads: CASSSLPMSQPQHF. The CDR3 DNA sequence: TGTGCCAGCAGCTCCCTTCCAATGTCGCAGCCCCAGCATTTT.

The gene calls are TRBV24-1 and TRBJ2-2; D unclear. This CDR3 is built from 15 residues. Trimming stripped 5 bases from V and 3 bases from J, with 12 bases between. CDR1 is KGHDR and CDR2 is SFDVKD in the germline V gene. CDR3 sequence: CATSALAGDTGELFF. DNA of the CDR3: TGTGCCACCAGTGCATTAGCCGGCGACACCGGGGAGCTGTTTTTT.

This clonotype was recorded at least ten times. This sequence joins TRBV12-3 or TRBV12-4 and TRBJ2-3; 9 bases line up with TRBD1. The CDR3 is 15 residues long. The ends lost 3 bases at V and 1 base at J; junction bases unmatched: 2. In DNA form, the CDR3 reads TGTGCCAGCAGTTTCAGGACAGGGGGCACAGATACGCAGTATTTT. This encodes CASSFRTGGTDTQYF.

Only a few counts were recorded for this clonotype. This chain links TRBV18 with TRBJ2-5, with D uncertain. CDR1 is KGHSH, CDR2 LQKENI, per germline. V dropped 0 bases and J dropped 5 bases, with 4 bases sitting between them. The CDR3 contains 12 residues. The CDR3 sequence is CASSPPVETQYF. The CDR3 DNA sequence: TGTGCCAGCTCACCACCGGTGGAGACCCAGTACTTC.

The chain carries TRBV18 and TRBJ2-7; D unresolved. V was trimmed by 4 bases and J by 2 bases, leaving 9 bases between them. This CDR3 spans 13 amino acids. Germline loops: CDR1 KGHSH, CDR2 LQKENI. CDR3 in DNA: TGTGCCAGCTCACTAGCCAGTACCTACGAGCAGTACGTC. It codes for CASSLASTYEQYV.

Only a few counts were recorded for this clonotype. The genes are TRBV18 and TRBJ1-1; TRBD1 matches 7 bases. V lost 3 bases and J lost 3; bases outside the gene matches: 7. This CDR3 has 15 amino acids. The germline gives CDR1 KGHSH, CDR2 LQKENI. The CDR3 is CASSPRDSSYTEAFF. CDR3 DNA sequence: TGTGCCAGCTCACCCAGGGACAGTTCCTACACTGAAGCTTTCTTT.

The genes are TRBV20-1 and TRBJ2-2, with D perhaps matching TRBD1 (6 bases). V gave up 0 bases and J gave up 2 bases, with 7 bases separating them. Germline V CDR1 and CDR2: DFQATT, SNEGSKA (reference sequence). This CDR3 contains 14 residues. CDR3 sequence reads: CSAREGANTGELFF. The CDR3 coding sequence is TGCAGTGCTAGAGAGGGGGCAAACACCGGGGAGCTGTTTTTT.

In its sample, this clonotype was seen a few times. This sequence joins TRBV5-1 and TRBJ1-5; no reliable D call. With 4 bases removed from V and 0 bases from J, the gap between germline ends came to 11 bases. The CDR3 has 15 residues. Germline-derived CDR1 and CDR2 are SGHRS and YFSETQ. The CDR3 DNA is TGCGCCAGCAGCCAAGCAGGTAATAGCAATCAGCCCCAGCATTTT. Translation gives CASSQAGNSNQPQHF.

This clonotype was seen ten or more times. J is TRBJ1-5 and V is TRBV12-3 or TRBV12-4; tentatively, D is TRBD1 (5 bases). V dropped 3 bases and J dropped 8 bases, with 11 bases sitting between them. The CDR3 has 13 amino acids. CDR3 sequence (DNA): TGTGCCAGCAGTTTGGGGGGGTATAAGCCCCAGCATTTT. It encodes CASSLGGYKPQHF.

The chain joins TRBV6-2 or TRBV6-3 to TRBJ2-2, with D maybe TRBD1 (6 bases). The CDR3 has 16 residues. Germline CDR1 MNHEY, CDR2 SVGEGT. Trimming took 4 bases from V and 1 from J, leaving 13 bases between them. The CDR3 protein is CASSFPTGKNTGELFF. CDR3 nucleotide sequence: TGTGCCAGCAGTTTCCCGACAGGCAAGAACACCGGGGAGCTGTTTTTT.

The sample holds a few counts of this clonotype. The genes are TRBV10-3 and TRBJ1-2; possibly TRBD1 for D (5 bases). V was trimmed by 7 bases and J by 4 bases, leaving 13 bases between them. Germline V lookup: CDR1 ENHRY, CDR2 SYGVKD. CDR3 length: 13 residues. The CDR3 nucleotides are TGTGCCATCACGGGCGGGGGGACCTATGGCTACACCTTC. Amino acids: CAITGGGTYGYTF.

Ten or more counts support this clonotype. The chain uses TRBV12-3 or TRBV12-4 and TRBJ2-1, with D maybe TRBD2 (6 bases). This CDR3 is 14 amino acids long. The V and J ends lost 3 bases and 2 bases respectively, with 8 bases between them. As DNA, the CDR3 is TGTGCCAGCAGTTTCGCGGGGCCCTACAATGAGCAGTTCTTC. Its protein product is CASSFAGPYNEQFF.

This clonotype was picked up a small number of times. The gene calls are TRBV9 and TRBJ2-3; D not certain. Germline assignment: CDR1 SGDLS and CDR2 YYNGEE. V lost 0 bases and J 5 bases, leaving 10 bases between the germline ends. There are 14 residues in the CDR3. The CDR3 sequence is CASSVGASGDTQYF. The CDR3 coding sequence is TGTGCCAGCAGCGTAGGGGCTAGTGGAGATACGCAGTATTTT.

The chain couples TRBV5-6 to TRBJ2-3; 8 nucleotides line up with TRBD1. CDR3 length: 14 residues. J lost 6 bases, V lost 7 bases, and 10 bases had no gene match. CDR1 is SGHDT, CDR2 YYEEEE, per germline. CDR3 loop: CASSYGGDRDTQYF. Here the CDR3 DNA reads TGTGCCAGCTCTTACGGAGGGGACAGGGATACGCAGTATTTT.

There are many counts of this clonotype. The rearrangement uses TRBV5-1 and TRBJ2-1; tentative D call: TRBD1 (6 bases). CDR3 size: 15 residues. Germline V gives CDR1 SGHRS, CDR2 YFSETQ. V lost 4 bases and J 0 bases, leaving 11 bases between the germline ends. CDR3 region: CASSPGVSSYNEQFF. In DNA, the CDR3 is TGCGCCAGCAGCCCAGGGGTTAGCTCCTACAATGAGCAGTTCTTC.

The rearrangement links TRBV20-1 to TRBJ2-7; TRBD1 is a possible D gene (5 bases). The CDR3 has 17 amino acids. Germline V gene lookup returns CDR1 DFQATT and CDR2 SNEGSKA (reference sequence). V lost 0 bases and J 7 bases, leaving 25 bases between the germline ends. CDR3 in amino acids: CSARDSGSVNQGKEQYF. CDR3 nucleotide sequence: TGCAGTGCTAGAGATTCGGGTTCGGTAAACCAGGGAAAGGAGCAGTACTTC.

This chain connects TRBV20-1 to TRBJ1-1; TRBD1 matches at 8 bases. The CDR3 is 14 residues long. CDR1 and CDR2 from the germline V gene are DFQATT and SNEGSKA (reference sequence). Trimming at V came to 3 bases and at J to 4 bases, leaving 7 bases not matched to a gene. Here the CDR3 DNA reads TGCAGTGCTAGGCCACCAGGGGGCGGCACTGAAGCTTTCTTT. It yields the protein CSARPPGGGTEAFF.